This T cell receptor (beta chain) was sequenced during a study of CD8 T cells in ankylosing spondylitis. Regarding the study as a whole: Disease-linked clones were found to be CD8+ and relatively rare in peripheral blood. Matched ankylosing spondylitis synovial fluid reportedly showed significant enrichment of disease-linked clones. One TCR beta motif, made up of eight or nine highly homologous variants, appeared characteristic of ankylosing spondylitis blood.

The CDR3 is 11 residues long. Germline V lookup: CDR1 MGHDK, CDR2 SYGVNS. V lost 8 bases and J lost 3, with 8 bases in between. Quantitative 5'-RACE was performed with molecular barcodes, and it yielded the TCR beta libraries. TCRdb reprocessed the 5' RACE reads via MiXCR and lists one record per CDR3 protein. The sample consists of a few hundred thousand distinct CDR3 sequences, approximately 20% of them appearing once. As to this clonotype: Its antigen remains unknown.

Source material: blood, either unsorted or a sorted T cell fraction (not recorded which). This TCR was sampled from a male donor with ankylosing spondylitis or in good health (not recorded which). The chain is built from TRBV25-1 and TRBJ2-7; no definite D call. The CDR3 loop reads CASGSYYEQYF. In DNA, the CDR3 is TGTGCCAGCGGTTCTTACTACGAGCAGTACTTC.